The T cell receptor beta chain under discussion was sequenced for a study of identical twins (dated by TCRdb to the mid-2010s). Background on the whole study: TCR alpha and beta repertoires from monozygotic twins, unrelated adults of various ages and cord blood were deep-sequenced to test whether fetal clonotypes persist. To rule out contamination, the twin experiments were replicated at different times with different library preparation protocols.

The CDR3, cysteine through phenylalanine, is 16 amino acids long. CDR3 DNA is the only sequence kept; it has 48 bases, read in frame from the first base. Trimming removed 4 bases from V and 6 bases from J; the gene matches leave 11 bases unexplained. CDR1 SGHRS and CDR2 YFSETQ were looked up in the germline V gene. Every donor was a healthy Caucasian. The twin cohort comprised three pairs of female monozygotic twins, all aged roughly 18 to 30 years. RNA for TCR libraries was isolated from peripheral blood mononuclear cells. Study-wide findings and limitations: In monozygotic twins, out-of-frame TCR alpha sharing was systematically underestimated by recombination models, although the models agreed with sharing between unrelated individuals. Conclusions relied on cross-sectional statistical analysis, since the same donors could not be followed over many years. In beta out-of-frame sequences, excess twin sharing was weaker, because having fewer shared sequences lowered the signal-to-noise ratio. Fewer insertions were carried by abundant cord blood beta clonotypes, a similar but weaker trend appeared in young adult naive repertoires, and no such trend appeared in memory repertoires. Zero-insertion analyses could be partly confounded by invariant T cells such as MAIT and iNKT, though diverse VJ usage argued against such confounding for most clonotypes. Compared with coincidental sharing between unrelated individuals, out-of-frame TCR alpha sequences shared between twins showed an excess of sequences with low generation probability.

Libraries were constructed by 5' RACE. Sequenced on an Illumina HiSeq 2000. A universal primer binding site was introduced by template switching, and a unique molecular identifier was present in the final cDNA, enabling accurate counting of TCR cDNA molecules. First-strand cDNA for TCR alpha and beta chains was synthesized from specific primers in the conserved constant-segment region. To control for contamination, every cDNA library was double barcoded, receiving both a SMART-Mk sample barcode and Illumina barcodes. TruSeq adapter sequences and Illumina sample barcodes were added in two successive PCR steps. Sequencing of the TCR alpha and beta cDNA libraries was done on the Illumina HiSeq platform using custom primers. The original pipeline was this. Unique molecular identifiers were extracted from raw reads with MiGEC, and CDR3 positions were determined with MiXCR. Recombination models were inferred per individual with the repgenHMM and IGoR tools using an EM algorithm. The analysis of shared clonotypes was done with the tcR package in R, with sharing normalized by the product of cloneset sizes. Out-of-frame nonproductive sequences were analyzed to study raw recombination free of thymic and clonal selection effects. Using fastp at Q25 and MiXCR, TCRdb reprocessed the public reads and kept productive beta chains. Each record represents a unique CDR3 protein, reported with the most common genes and DNA among its rows. These V and J calls are TCRdb output, not the study's own analysis. The sample table lists about 720,000 distinct CDR3 sequences, 18% of them with a count of one. Around 13% of the sample comes from the top ten.

For this clonotype: Its antigen has not been determined. Within one base of it there is no much larger clone, and no base qualities were kept.

The same sample was also used in a study of T cells expressing NK-cell markers. That second report states: About eight donors provided sorted CD3+CD56+NKG2C+, CD3+CD56+NKG2C- and CD3+CD56-NKG2C+ T-cell subsets, whose TCR beta-chain repertoires were profiled. Seven of the eight sequenced donors were HCMV-seropositive and one was HCMV-seronegative. In several experiments an anti-gammadeltaTCR antibody was added to restrict sorting to alphabetaTCR-expressing T cells. In six donors, the dominant CD3+CD56+NKG2C+ clonotypes ranked among the top 10 CD8+ clonotypes, making up about 1.0-8% of CD8+ T cells. Those dominant clonotypes were again the most abundant among CD3+CD56-NKG2C+ cells in a handful of donors, at about 28.3-60.1%. Whether the expanded NKG2C-expressing T cell clones were specific for HCMV antigens was left unclear. All eight donors whose samples were sequenced were randomly selected healthy volunteers, three of them men and five women. A commercial ELISA kit detecting HCMV-specific IgG in serum was used to determine HCMV serostatus. For 5 or 6 donors, unsorted PBMC were also used to sequence bulk peripheral blood T-cell repertoires. MIGEC was used to demultiplex reads and group reads by UMI, and MiTCR was used to assemble and quantify clonotypes. To remove erroneous sequences, TCR cDNA sequences were retained only when supported by two or more reads. The tcR package was used for downstream repertoire analysis, with clonotypes matched between fractions based on CDR3 nucleotide sequence plus V segment. VDJmatch was used to annotate antigen specificity against VDJdb, with one amino acid substitution allowed in CDR3.

The sequenced sample consisted of PBMCs. The source is a woman under 30 in good health. The chain couples TRBV5-1 to TRBJ2-3; 10 bases in the middle match TRBD2. The encoded CDR3 is CASSQTSGPQGDTQYF. The sequenced DNA is TGCGCCAGCAGCCAGACTAGCGGGCCCCAGGGGGATACGCAGTATTTT.